Following are 18 T cell receptor beta chains from one sample sequenced in a study of cytomegalovirus exposure and HLA in healthy donors. A multiplex PCR was run with 60 Vbeta primers and 13 Jbeta primers. Clones were sequenced by immunoSEQ multiplex PCR, and TCRdb holds only the in-frame ones, with some missing. The sample has roughly 200,000 clones; 75% to 90% are singletons. Sequenced material: PBMCs. The receptors originated from a woman in her forties in good health and CMV-seronegative.

This chain joins TRBV5-6 and TRBJ2-5; D is unresolved. Trimming took 3 bases from V and 5 from J, leaving 8 bases between them. The CDR3 is 12 amino acids. The germline gives CDR1 SGHDT, CDR2 YYEEEE. For the CDR3, the DNA is TGTGCCAGCAGCTCCTCGAGGGAGACCCAGTACTTC. Translating it yields CASSSSRETQYF. The variable domain in full, completed from reference TRBV5-6 and TRBJ2-5, reads DAGVTQSPTHLIKTRGQQVTLRCSPKSGHDTVSWYQQALGQGPQFIFQYYEEEERQRGNFPDRFSGHQFPNYSSELNVNALLLGDSALYLCASSSSRETQYFGPGTRLLVL.

The chain combines TRBV15 with TRBJ2-2, with 7 positions matching TRBD2. Germline lookup yields CDR1 LNHNV and CDR2 YYDKDF (reference sequence). V was pared by 3 bases and J by 6 bases, with 7 bases of the junction left unmatched. This CDR3 is built from 15 residues. The CDR3 is CATSSRAGEPGELFF. The CDR3 DNA follows: TGTGCCACCAGCAGTAGGGCGGGAGAACCCGGGGAGCTGTTTTTT.

This clone was found once. V gene TRBV7-3 combines with J gene TRBJ2-3; D perhaps matches TRBD2 (6 bases). Germline V gene data show CDR1 as SGHTA and CDR2 as FQGTGA. V was pared by 4 bases and J by 0 bases, with 11 bases between. This CDR3 is built from 15 residues. This CDR3 is CASSSRAGSTDTQYF. CDR3 DNA sequence: TGTGCCAGCAGCTCCCGGGCGGGGAGCACAGATACGCAGTATTTT.

Only one count was recorded for this clone. The chain carries TRBV7-9 and TRBJ1-2; possibly TRBD1 for D (6 bases). The CDR3 contains 14 residues. Germline V CDR1 and CDR2: SEHNR, FQNEAQ (reference sequence). Trimming pared 5 bases from V and 7 bases from J, leaving 17 bases between. The CDR3 DNA is TGTGCCAGCAGCGAAAACATATACAGGGTTGGCTACACCTTC. Protein: CASSENIYRVGYTF.

The rearrangement uses TRBV13 and TRBJ2-1, with D unresolved. This CDR3 is built from 12 residues. Germline values: CDR1 PRHDT, CDR2 FYEKMQ (reference sequence). Trimming cost V 5 bases and J 7 bases, with 9 bases left between them. The CDR3 DNA sequence: TGTGCCAGCAGCCCGGCGAGGAATGAGCAGTTCTTC. The encoded protein is CASSPARNEQFF.

The CDR3 here is CASSLRAAGTYEQYF. CDR3 bases: TGTGCCAGCAGCTTGAGGGCCGCGGGAACCTACGAGCAGTACTTC. The chain recombines TRBV7-2 with TRBJ2-7; TRBD2 might be the D (6 bases). The germline V and J ends were trimmed by 3 bases and 2 bases, with 14 bases remaining between them. CDR1 is SGHTA, CDR2 FQGNSA, per germline. The CDR3 has 15 amino acids.

This sequence joins TRBV5-6 and TRBJ1-3; D might be TRBD1 (6 bases). CDR3 length equals 14 residues. Germline V gene lookup returns CDR1 SGHDT and CDR2 YYEEEE. Trimming removed 2 bases at V and 4 bases at J, with 10 bases between. The CDR3 sequence: CASSFGTSGNTIYF. The CDR3 DNA is TGTGCCAGCAGCTTCGGGACAAGCGGAAACACCATATATTTT. Based on the CDR3 plus reference TRBV5-6 and TRBJ1-3, the full variable domain is DAGVTQSPTHLIKTRGQQVTLRCSPKSGHDTVSWYQQALGQGPQFIFQYYEEEERQRGNFPDRFSGHQFPNYSSELNVNALLLGDSALYLCASSFGTSGNTIYFGEGSWLTVV.

This rearrangement joins TRBV6-4 to TRBJ1-1, with D tentatively TRBD1 (6 bases). The CDR3 has 13 residues. V was clipped by 6 bases and J by 8 bases, with 16 bases between them. CDR1 and CDR2 from the germline V gene are MRHNA and SNTAGT. This chain's CDR3 is CASSPQDRGEAFF. For the CDR3, the DNA is TGTGCCAGCAGCCCCCAGGATAGGGGGGAAGCTTTCTTT.

This sequence joins TRBV7-2 and TRBJ2-1; 11 bases fit TRBD2. The germline gives CDR1 SGHTA, CDR2 FQGNSA. J gave up 3 bases and V 5 bases, and 6 bases lay outside the gene matches. The CDR3 totals 16 residues. The CDR3 protein is CASSARLAGLYNEQFF. CDR3 in DNA: TGTGCCAGCAGCGCGCGACTAGCGGGGCTCTACAATGAGCAGTTCTTC. The entire variable domain, with the rest obtained from reference TRBV7-2 and TRBJ2-1, is as follows: GAGVSQSPSNKVTEKGKDVELRCDPISGHTALYWYRQSLGQGLEFLIYFQGNSAPDKSGLPSDRFSAERTGGSVSTLTIQRTQQEDSAVYLCASSARLAGLYNEQFFGPGTRLTVL.

V gene TRBV5-3 combines with J gene TRBJ1-2; 7 positions agree with TRBD1. TRBV5-3 is sorted into the ORF group, with uncertain function. The V segment lost 0 bases and the J segment 4 bases; nucleotides outside the gene matches: 18. There are 19 residues in the CDR3. The DNA for the CDR3 is TGTGCCAGAAGCTTGGTTTTTTTGAGGGGGCCGCCTATGGGCTATGGCTACACCTTC. Amino acid sequence: CARSLVFLRGPPMGYGYTF.

This sequence joins TRBV9 and TRBJ1-4, with D possibly TRBD1 on 6 matching bases. Germline assignment: CDR1 SGDLS and CDR2 YYNGEE. Trimming removed 0 bases from V and 8 bases from J, with 14 bases in between. The CDR3 loop spans 15 amino acids. CDR3 nucleotides: TGTGCCAGCAGCGTAGCCCAGGGGCAGGGGGAAAAACTGTTTTTT. Translation gives CASSVAQGQGEKLFF.

J is TRBJ1-1 and V is TRBV7-3; 7 bases line up with TRBD1. This CDR3 region has 16 residues. The germline V gene has CDR1 SGHTA and CDR2 FQGTGA. Trimming removed 1 base from V and 0 bases from J; junction bases left unmatched: 5. The CDR3 spells CASSLRPGGLNTEAFF. The CDR3 DNA follows: TGTGCCAGCAGCTTAAGACCAGGGGGGTTGAACACTGAAGCTTTCTTT.

The chain is built from TRBV11-2 and TRBJ1-1; tentative D call: TRBD1 (5 bases). This CDR3 region has 15 residues. The ends were cut back, 4 bases at V and 0 bases at J, with 12 bases in the middle. CDR1 is SGHAT and CDR2 is FQNNGV in the germline V gene. The CDR3 region is CASSSWGLMNTEAFF. For the CDR3, the DNA is TGTGCCAGCAGCTCGTGGGGACTTATGAACACTGAAGCTTTCTTT.

The rearrangement uses TRBV7-9 and TRBJ2-3, with 7 bases that match TRBD1. This CDR3 is built from 15 residues. Trimming at V came to 4 bases and at J to 2 bases, leaving 6 bases not matched to a gene. Germline V lookup: CDR1 SEHNR, CDR2 FQNEAQ (reference sequence). In DNA form, the CDR3 reads TGTGCCAGCAGCTCCGGGACAGCGGACACAGATACGCAGTATTTT. Residues: CASSSGTADTDTQYF.

This CDR3 is CASRETSASKGSEQFF. The CDR3, as DNA: TGCGCCAGCCGAGAAACTAGCGCCTCTAAGGGGAGTGAGCAGTTCTTC. V and J are TRBV5-1 and TRBJ2-1; 7 bases are a match to TRBD2. The length of the CDR3 is 16 residues. Germline CDR1 SGHRS, CDR2 YFSETQ. The ends lost 7 bases at V and 9 bases at J; junction bases unmatched: 19.

This clone has just one count. The rearrangement links TRBV4-1 to TRBJ2-3; 8 nucleotides align to TRBD2. The CDR3 extends over 14 amino acids. Germline-derived CDR1 and CDR2 are MGHRA and YSYEKL. Trimming cost V 7 bases and J 4 bases; bases outside gene matches: 7. CDR3 sequence: CASTLAGSSDTQYF. The CDR3 region has the DNA TGCGCCAGCACCCTAGCGGGCTCCTCAGATACGCAGTATTTT.

The chain is built from TRBV11-1 and TRBJ2-2; D unclear. In germline, CDR1 is SGHAT, CDR2 FQDESV (reference sequence). CDR3 length equals 17 residues. V dropped 0 bases and J dropped 1 base, with 12 bases sitting between them. CDR3 nucleotide sequence: TGTGCCAGCAGCTTAGCGGGCCAGCTGTGGAACACCGGGGAGCTGTTTTTT. It yields the protein CASSLAGQLWNTGELFF.

This chain links TRBV6-5 with TRBJ2-6; D perhaps matches TRBD1 (5 bases). CDR3 length equals 15 residues. Germline loops: CDR1 MNHEY, CDR2 SVGAGI. V was clipped by 5 bases and J by 0 bases, with 8 bases between them. Here the CDR3 DNA reads TGTGCCAGCAGTCCAAGGGGCTCTGGGGCCAACGTCCTGACTTTC. The encoded protein is CASSPRGSGANVLTF.